One TCR beta chain is described in this entry. What it binds is unknown. Libraries were prepared by immunoSEQ multiplex PCR; TCRdb keeps only in-frame clonotypes and omits some of them. The sample holds approximately 160,000 clones, around 88% seen once. Trimming removed 3 bases at V and 5 bases at J, with 14 bases between. The V gene's germline CDR1 is MNHNS and CDR2 SASEGT. This CDR3 region has 15 residues. This entry comes from a study of T cell responses to AZD1222 COVID-19 vaccine. Study details: Second-dose schedules of about 4 or about 12 weeks were combined. Regarding the study as a whole: Following two doses of AZD1222, Spike-specific TCR breadth and depth rose.

This TCR came from an adult in good health. The chain couples TRBV6-1 to TRBJ2-1; D not certain. The specimen comprised peripheral blood, sampled on day 0 of AZD1222 vaccination. This CDR3 is CASSEVPPHHNEQFF. The DNA of the CDR3 is TGTGCCAGCAGTGAGGTCCCTCCCCACCACAATGAGCAGTTCTTC.